These 27 T cell receptor beta chains originate from one sample sequenced in a study of early T cells in non-severe SARS-CoV-2 infection listed by TCRdb under 2021. Library prep was done by 5' RACE. TCRdb records NextSeq 500 as the sequencer. The public reads were run again by TCRdb, first through fastp at Q25 and then through MiXCR, and only productive beta chains were kept. Each CDR3 protein gets just one entry, which takes the most common genes and DNA from the rows behind it. The sample table contains about 61,000 distinct CDR3 sequences; only one count was recorded for 9.5% to 15% of them. 0.95% to 1.5% of the sample lies in the top ten. Sequences were derived from whole blood, sampled at baseline. All receptors derive from an adult who was a healthcare worker with PCR-confirmed SARS-CoV-2 infection or an uninfected control (not recorded which). The donor label of this sample is uncertain.

This sequence joins TRBV14 and TRBJ1-1; D unclear. The CDR3 runs 15 residues. From germline, CDR1 is SGHDN and CDR2 FVKESK. V was shortened by 1 base and J by 4 bases, with 13 bases between the two germline ends. CDR3 nucleotide sequence: TGTGCCAGCAGCCAAGGCTGGTTACTGGGCACTGAAGCTTTCTTT. Protein sequence: CASSQGWLLGTEAFF.

The chain couples TRBV6-6 to TRBJ1-2, with a tentative D call TRBD1 (5 bases). The CDR3 has 11 residues. V dropped 5 bases and J dropped 8 bases, with 9 bases sitting between them. Germline V gene lookup returns CDR1 MNHNY and CDR2 SVGAGI (reference sequence). CDR3 DNA: TGTGCCAGCAGTCCGACAGAGGGCTACACCTTC. Protein product: CASSPTEGYTF.

This chain connects TRBV2 to TRBJ1-5; maybe TRBD1 (5 bases). The CDR3 runs 15 residues. Trimming left V 3 bases short and J 3 bases short, with 12 bases between. Germline loops: CDR1 SNHLY, CDR2 FYNNEI. This CDR3 reads CASSDFTGINQPQHF. CDR3 DNA sequence: TGTGCCAGCAGTGATTTCACAGGAATCAATCAGCCCCAGCATTTT.

This clonotype was counted only a few times. This chain uses TRBV6-4 with TRBJ2-3; TRBD1 matches 8 bases. Germline V gives CDR1 MRHNA, CDR2 SNTAGT. V lost 8 bases to trimming and J lost 4 bases; unmatched junction nucleotides: 2. CDR3 length: 12 residues. CDR3 sequence (DNA): TGTGCCAGCGGACAGGGCCCAGATACGCAGTATTTT. Its translation: CASGQGPDTQYF.

The count of this clonotype is one. V gene TRBV7-3 combines with J gene TRBJ1-1; D perhaps matches TRBD1 (5 bases). The V and J ends lost 3 bases and 2 bases respectively, with 16 bases between them. Germline CDR1 reads SGHTA; CDR2 reads FQGTGA. CDR3 length: 16 residues. The CDR3 is CASSFTPGGANTEAFF. The CDR3 DNA is TGTGCCAGCAGCTTCACCCCGGGGGGTGCAAACACTGAAGCTTTCTTT.

This clonotype was detected only a few times. The chain recombines TRBV12-3 or TRBV12-4 with TRBJ2-2; D uncertain. Trimming shortened V by 6 bases and J by 3 bases, and 5 bases separated the two germline ends. The CDR3 sequence is 12 residues long. CDR3 protein: CASRSYTGELFF. CDR3 in DNA: TGTGCCAGCAGATCGTACACCGGGGAGCTGTTTTTT.

V gene TRBV18 combines with J gene TRBJ2-7; a weak D match, TRBD1 (5 bases). Trimming took 6 bases from V and 5 from J, leaving 14 bases between them. CDR3 length equals 13 residues. Per germline, CDR1 KGHSH and CDR2 LQKENI. The CDR3 spells CASSRQGNDEQYV. The CDR3 DNA sequence: TGTGCCAGCTCTCGTCAGGGTAACGACGAGCAGTACGTC.

Many counts were recorded for this clonotype. The chain uses TRBV20-1 and TRBJ2-7; D possibly matches TRBD1 or TRBD2 (5 bases each). V was trimmed by 6 bases and J by 5 bases, leaving 11 bases between them. There are 11 residues in the CDR3. CDR1 and CDR2 (germline): DFQATT, SNEGSKA (reference sequence). The CDR3 DNA sequence: TGCAGTGCAGCGGCAGGGCACGAGCAGTACGTC. Its protein product is CSAAAGHEQYV.

This clonotype was recorded at least ten times. The rearrangement uses TRBV7-6 and TRBJ2-3, with 9 nucleotides matching TRBD2. The CDR3 runs 14 residues. Germline assignment: CDR1 SGHVS and CDR2 FNYEAQ. With 5 bases clipped from V and 8 bases from J, the junction kept 8 bases outside the gene matches. The CDR3 region is CASSPPGGGATQYF. The CDR3, as DNA: TGTGCCAGCAGCCCCCCCGGCGGGGGGGCTACGCAGTATTTT. Full variable domain (outside the CDR3, taken from reference TRBV7-6 and TRBJ2-3): GAGVSQSPRYKVTKRGQDVALRCDPISGHVSLYWYRQALGQGPEFLTYFNYEAQQDKSGLPNDRFSAERPEGSISTLTIQRTEQRDSAMYRCASSPPGGGATQYFGPGTRLTVL.

This clonotype was seen a handful of times. In DNA, the CDR3 is TGTGCCAGCAGCTTAGGGGGAGTTTGGGGACAAGAGACCCAGTACTTC. Translation gives CASSLGGVWGQETQYF. V usage is TRBV7-7 and J usage is TRBJ2-5; tentative D call: TRBD2 (5 bases). This CDR3 has 16 amino acids. V was shortened by 1 base and J by 2 bases, with 14 bases between the two germline ends. Germline CDR1 reads SSHAT; CDR2 reads FNYEAQ (reference sequence).

DNA of the CDR3: TGTGCCAGTAACGGACCCCCTAACTATGGCTACACCTTC. It codes for CASNGPPNYGYTF. V and J are TRBV19 and TRBJ1-2; D is unresolved. This CDR3 region has 13 residues. V was shortened by 7 bases and J by 0 bases, with 9 bases between the two germline ends. Per germline, CDR1 LNHDA and CDR2 SQIVND (reference sequence).

This clonotype was recorded many times. The rearrangement joins TRBV2 to TRBJ2-5; D possibly corresponds to TRBD2 (5 bases). This CDR3 comprises 13 residues. With 6 bases removed from V and 9 bases from J, the gap between germline ends came to 17 bases. CDR1 and CDR2 (germline): SNHLY, FYNNEI. CDR3 loop: CASRPGPGTAQYF. The CDR3 nucleotides are TGTGCCAGCAGGCCCGGGCCGGGAACGGCCCAGTACTTC. The full variable domain, rest sourced from reference TRBV2 and TRBJ2-5, is EPEVTQTPSHQVTQMGQEVILRCVPISNHLYFYWYRQILGQKVEFLVSFYNNEISEKSEIFDDQFSVERPDGSNFTLKIRSTKLEDSAMYFCASRPGPGTAQYFGPGTRLLVL.

Only a few counts were recorded for this clonotype. The chain joins TRBV12-3 or TRBV12-4 to TRBJ2-1, with 14 bases lining up with TRBD2. The junction had 5 bases not matched to a gene; V was cut back by 4 bases and J by 0 bases. This CDR3 is built from 18 residues. The CDR3 DNA reads TGTGCCAGCAGTTGGACTAGCGGGGGGCAGAGCTCCTACAATGAGCAGTTCTTC. Encoded protein: CASSWTSGGQSSYNEQFF.

This clonotype was seen at least ten times. The chain uses TRBV7-8 and TRBJ1-4; D gene ambiguous. V dropped 5 bases and J dropped 5 bases, with 15 bases sitting between them. CDR1 and CDR2 (germline): SGHVS, FQNEAQ. This CDR3 comprises 15 residues. This CDR3 is CASSPWRRGNEKLFF. The CDR3 DNA is TGTGCCAGCAGCCCCTGGAGGCGCGGGAATGAAAAACTGTTTTTT.

This clonotype was detected ten times or more. V and J are TRBV27 and TRBJ2-7; D remains ambiguous. The CDR3 covers 15 residues. The V and J ends lost 5 bases and 3 bases respectively, with 17 bases between them. Per germline, CDR1 MNHEY and CDR2 SMNVEV (reference sequence). CDR3 residues: CASSPRGPTDYEQYV. The CDR3 nucleotides are TGTGCCAGCAGTCCCCGAGGACCCACCGACTACGAGCAGTACGTC.

This clonotype was picked up many times. J is TRBJ2-3 and V is TRBV5-6, with 11 bases identical to TRBD2. With V trimmed by 4 bases and J by 8 bases, 15 bases remained unmatched. Germline assignment: CDR1 SGHDT and CDR2 YYEEEE. This CDR3 is built from 17 residues. The CDR3 loop reads CASSPSRTSGRRGTQYF. Written as DNA, the CDR3 is TGTGCCAGCAGCCCCAGCCGGACTAGCGGGCGTCGGGGTACGCAGTATTTT.

This clonotype was recorded many times. The CDR3 bases are TGTGCCAGCAGCTTCCGCCCGGGTGGAGACTATGGCTACACCTTC. This gives the protein CASSFRPGGDYGYTF. The chain has TRBV7-3 and TRBJ1-2; D remains ambiguous. CDR1 is SGHTA, CDR2 FQGTGA, per germline. Trimming left V 3 bases short and J 3 bases short, with 14 bases between. This CDR3 contains 15 residues.

This clonotype was counted a few times. This rearrangement joins TRBV20-1 to TRBJ2-1, with 9 bases lining up with TRBD2. Per germline, CDR1 DFQATT and CDR2 SNEGSKA (reference sequence). The CDR3 spans 16 residues. The V segment lost 0 bases and the J segment 2 bases; nucleotides outside the gene matches: 5. The CDR3 DNA follows: TGCAGTGCTAGAGAGTCTAGCGGGGATGCCTACAATGAGCAGTTCTTC. Amino acids: CSARESSGDAYNEQFF.

The chain links TRBV7-3 to TRBJ2-1; TRBD2 aligns across 8 bases. Per germline, CDR1 SGHTA and CDR2 FQGTGA. The CDR3 is made up of 15 amino acids. Trimming at V came to 3 bases and at J to 2 bases, leaving 3 bases not matched to a gene. The CDR3 nucleotides read TGTGCCAGCAGCTTCAGCGGGGGTACCTACAATGAGCAGTTCTTC. This sequence encodes CASSFSGGTYNEQFF. Variable domain in full (rest from reference TRBV7-3 and TRBJ2-1): GAGVSQTPSNKVTEKGKYVELRCDPISGHTALYWYRQSLGQGPEFLIYFQGTGAADDSGLPNDRFFAVRPEGSVSTLKIQRTERGDSAVYLCASSFSGGTYNEQFFGPGTRLTVL.

The V gene is TRBV5-1, the J gene TRBJ2-5, with unresolved D. This CDR3 comprises 15 residues. V lost 0 bases and J lost 2, with 11 bases in between. CDR1 SGHRS and CDR2 YFSETQ come from the germline V gene. CDR3 DNA sequence: TGCGCCAGCAGCTTGGAAGGGCAGAAACAAGAGACCCAGTACTTC. This codes for CASSLEGQKQETQYF.

This clonotype was found many times. V usage is TRBV7-9 and J usage is TRBJ1-5; D not resolved. The length of the CDR3 is 15 residues. Germline V CDR1 and CDR2: SEHNR, FQNEAQ (reference sequence). V lost 0 bases and J 5 bases, leaving 11 bases between the germline ends. The CDR3 DNA follows: TGTGCCAGCAGCTTAGCCCCCGTTCTGGATCAGCCCCAGCATTTT. Translated: CASSLAPVLDQPQHF.

The chain has TRBV4-2 and TRBJ2-1, with no clear D. V gave up 1 base and J gave up 6 bases, with 7 bases separating them. CDR3 size: 13 residues. CDR1 is LGHNA and CDR2 is YNFKEQ in the germline V gene. The CDR3 is CASSQGPSNEQFF. DNA for the CDR3: TGTGCCAGCAGCCAAGGACCGAGCAATGAGCAGTTCTTC.

This clonotype turned up a few times. The chain combines TRBV24-1 with TRBJ2-5, with D maybe TRBD1 (5 bases). The CDR3 has 14 residues. V was shortened by 5 bases and J by 0 bases, with 9 bases between the two germline ends. CDR1 and CDR2 (germline): KGHDR, SFDVKD. The CDR3 region is CATSGDRYQETQYF. Written as DNA, the CDR3 is TGTGCCACCAGTGGCGACAGATACCAAGAGACCCAGTACTTC.

The CDR3 sequence is CASRGSGTEAFF. CDR3 nucleotides: TGTGCCAGCCGTGGTTCGGGTACTGAAGCTTTCTTT. The chain is built from TRBV12-3 or TRBV12-4 and TRBJ1-1; D remains unclear. This CDR3 contains 12 residues. The germline V and J ends were trimmed by 8 bases and 5 bases, with 12 bases remaining between them.

This clonotype was seen only a few times. The gene calls are TRBV20-1 and TRBJ2-5, with TRBD2 matching 8 bases. Germline V lookup: CDR1 DFQATT, CDR2 SNEGSKA (reference sequence). V gave up 3 bases and J gave up 2 bases; unmatched junction bases: 8. The CDR3 extends over 15 amino acids. The CDR3 loop reads CSASAWRGVQETQYF. As DNA, the CDR3 is TGCAGTGCTAGCGCCTGGCGGGGGGTGCAAGAGACCCAGTACTTC.

The chain combines TRBV2 with TRBJ1-5; the D gene is possibly TRBD1 (5 bases). The CDR3 is 14 residues long. Trimming pared 3 bases from V and 7 bases from J, leaving 13 bases between. CDR1 is SNHLY, CDR2 FYNNEI, per germline. The CDR3, as DNA: TGTGCCAGCAGTGACTGGGGGGGGTCGCAGCCCCAGCATTTT. Encoded protein: CASSDWGGSQPQHF.

This clonotype was seen more than once but under ten times. This chain uses TRBV7-8 with TRBJ2-7; D unresolved. The length of the CDR3 is 13 residues. CDR1 and CDR2 (germline): SGHVS, FQNEAQ. V was trimmed by 4 bases and J by 4 bases, leaving 11 bases between them. CDR3 bases: TGTGCCAGCAGCTGGAACAGTGTGTACGAGCAGTACGTC. Translating gives CASSWNSVYEQYV.